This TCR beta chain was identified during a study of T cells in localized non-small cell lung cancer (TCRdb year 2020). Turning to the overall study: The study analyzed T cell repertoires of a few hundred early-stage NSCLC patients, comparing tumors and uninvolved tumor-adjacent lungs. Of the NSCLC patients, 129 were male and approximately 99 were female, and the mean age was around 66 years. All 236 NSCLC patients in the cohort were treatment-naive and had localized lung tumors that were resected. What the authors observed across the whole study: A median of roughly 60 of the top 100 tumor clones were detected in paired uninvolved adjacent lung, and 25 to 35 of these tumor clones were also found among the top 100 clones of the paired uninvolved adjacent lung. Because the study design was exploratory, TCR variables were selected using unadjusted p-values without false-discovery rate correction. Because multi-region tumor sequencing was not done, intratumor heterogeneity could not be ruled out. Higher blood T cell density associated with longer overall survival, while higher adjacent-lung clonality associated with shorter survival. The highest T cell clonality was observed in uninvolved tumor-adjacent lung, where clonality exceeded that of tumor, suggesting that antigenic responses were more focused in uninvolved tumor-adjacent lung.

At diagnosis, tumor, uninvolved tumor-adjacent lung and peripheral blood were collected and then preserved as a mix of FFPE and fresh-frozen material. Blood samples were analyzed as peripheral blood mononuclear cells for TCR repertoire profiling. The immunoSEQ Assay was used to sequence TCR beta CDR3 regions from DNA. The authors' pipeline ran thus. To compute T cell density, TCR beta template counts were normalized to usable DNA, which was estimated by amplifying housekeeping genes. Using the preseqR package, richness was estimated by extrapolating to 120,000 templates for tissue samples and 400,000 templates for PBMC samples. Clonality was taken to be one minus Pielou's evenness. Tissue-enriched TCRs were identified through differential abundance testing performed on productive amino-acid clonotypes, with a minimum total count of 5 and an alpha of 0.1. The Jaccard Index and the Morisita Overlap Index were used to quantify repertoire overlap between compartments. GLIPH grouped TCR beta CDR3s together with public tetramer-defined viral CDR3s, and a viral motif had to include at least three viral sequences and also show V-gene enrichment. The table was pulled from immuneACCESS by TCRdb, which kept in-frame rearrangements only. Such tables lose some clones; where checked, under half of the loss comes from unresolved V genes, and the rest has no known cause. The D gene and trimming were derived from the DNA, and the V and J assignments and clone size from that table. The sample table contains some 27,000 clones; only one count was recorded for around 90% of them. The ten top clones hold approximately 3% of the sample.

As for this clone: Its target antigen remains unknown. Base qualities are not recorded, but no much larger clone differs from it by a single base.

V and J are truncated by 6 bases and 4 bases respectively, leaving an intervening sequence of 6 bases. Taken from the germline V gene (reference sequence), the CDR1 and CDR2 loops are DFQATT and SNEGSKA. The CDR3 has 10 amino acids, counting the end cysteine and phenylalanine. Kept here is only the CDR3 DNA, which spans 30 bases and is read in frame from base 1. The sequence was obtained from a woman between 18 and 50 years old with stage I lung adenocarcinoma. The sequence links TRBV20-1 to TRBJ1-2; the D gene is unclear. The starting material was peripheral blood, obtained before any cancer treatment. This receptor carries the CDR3 CSASSYGYTF. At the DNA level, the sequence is TGCAGTGCCTCCTCCTATGGCTACACCTTC.